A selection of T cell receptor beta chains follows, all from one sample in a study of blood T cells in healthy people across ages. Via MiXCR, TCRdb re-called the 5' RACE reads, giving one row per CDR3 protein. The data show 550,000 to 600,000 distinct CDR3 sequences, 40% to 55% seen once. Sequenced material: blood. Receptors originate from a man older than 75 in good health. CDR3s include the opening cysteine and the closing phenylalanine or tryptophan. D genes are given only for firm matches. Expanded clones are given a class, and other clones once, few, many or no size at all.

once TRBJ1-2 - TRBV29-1 CSVLAGPWSGYTF TGCAGCGTACTAGCGGGACCCTGGAGTGGCTACACCTTC
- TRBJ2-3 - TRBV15 CATSRDRVSPDTQYF TGTGCCACCAGCAGAGATCGTGTGAGCCCAGATACGCAGTATTTT
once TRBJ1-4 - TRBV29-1 CSVVKGVGERLFF TGCAGCGTTGTGAAGGGGGTCGGTGAAAGACTGTTTTTT
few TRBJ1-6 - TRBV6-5 CASSAVENSPLHF TGTGCCAGCAGTGCCGTAGAGAATTCACCCCTCCACTTT
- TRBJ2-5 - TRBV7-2 CAGSSGVEKQYF TGTGCCGGCAGCTCGGGAGTGGAGAAGCAGTACTTC
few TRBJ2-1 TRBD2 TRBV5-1 CASSLRVSGVTSYNEQFF TGCGCCAGCAGCTTGAGGGTTAGCGGGGTGACCTCCTACAATGAGCAGTTCTTC
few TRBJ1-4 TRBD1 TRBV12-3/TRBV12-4 CASSPRDRGSTNEKLFF TGTGCCAGCAGTCCCCGGGACAGGGGTTCAACTAATGAAAAACTGTTTTTT
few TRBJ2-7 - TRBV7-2 CASSLERAASYEQYF TGTGCCAGCAGCTTAGAGCGGGCCGCTTCCTACGAGCAGTACTTC
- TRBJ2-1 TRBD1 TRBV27 CASKHGRGPYNEQFF TGTGCCAGCAAACACGGCAGGGGGCCCTACAATGAGCAGTTCTTC
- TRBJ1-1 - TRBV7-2 CASSLEGRDTEAFF TGTGCCAGCAGCTTAGAGGGCAGAGACACTGAAGCTTTCTTT
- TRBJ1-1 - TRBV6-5 CASSQFTEAFF TGTGCCAGCAGCCAATTCACTGAAGCTTTCTTT
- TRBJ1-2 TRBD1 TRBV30 CAWATGVTRGYTF TGTGCCTGGGCTACAGGGGTGACGAGGGGCTACACCTTC
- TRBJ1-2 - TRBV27 CASSFRRTGRYGYTF TGTGCCAGCAGTTTCCGGCGGACCGGCCGGTATGGCTACACCTTC
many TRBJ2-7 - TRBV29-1 CSVQGRSYEQYF TGCAGCGTTCAAGGTCGGTCCTACGAGCAGTACTTC
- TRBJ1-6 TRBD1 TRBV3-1 CASSQDSLARGTSPLHF TGTGCCAGCAGCCAAGATTCCCTGGCCAGGGGGACTTCACCCCTCCACTTT
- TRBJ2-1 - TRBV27 CASSPWTWNEQFF TGTGCCAGCAGCCCCTGGACGTGGAATGAGCAGTTCTTC
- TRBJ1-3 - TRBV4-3 CASSQNQGTAGNTIYF TGCGCCAGCAGCCAGAATCAGGGAACGGCTGGAAACACCATATATTTT
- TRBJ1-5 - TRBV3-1 CASSPGWGLAMQPQHF TGTGCCAGCAGCCCTGGCTGGGGGCTCGCCATGCAGCCCCAGCATTTT
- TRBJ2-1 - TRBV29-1 CSISGTSTYNERFF TGCAGCATCTCCGGGACCTCCACCTACAATGAGCGGTTCTTC
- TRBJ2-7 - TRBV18 CASSPQYEDHEQYF TGTGCCAGCTCACCGCAGTATGAGGATCACGAGCAGTACTTC
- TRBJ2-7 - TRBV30 CAWKLSASSYEQYF TGTGCCTGGAAGCTCTCAGCTTCGTCCTACGAGCAGTACTTC
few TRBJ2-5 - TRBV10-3 CAISPPGRGETQYF TGTGCCATCAGCCCACCGGGCCGGGGAGAGACCCAGTACTTC
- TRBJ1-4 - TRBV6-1 CASSELQGGREKLFF TGTGCCAGCAGTGAACTACAGGGAGGGAGGGAAAAACTGTTTTTT
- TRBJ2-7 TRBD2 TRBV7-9 CVSSTRTSGFYEQYF TGTGTCAGCAGCACCCGGACTAGCGGATTCTACGAGCAGTACTTC
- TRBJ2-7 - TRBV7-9 CASSSTLATYEQYF TGTGCCAGCAGCTCCACTTTGGCGACCTACGAGCAGTACTTC
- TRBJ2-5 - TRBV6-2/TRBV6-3 CASSYPGAGRKETQYF TGTGCCAGCAGTTACCCGGGGGCTGGTCGAAAGGAGACCCAGTACTTC